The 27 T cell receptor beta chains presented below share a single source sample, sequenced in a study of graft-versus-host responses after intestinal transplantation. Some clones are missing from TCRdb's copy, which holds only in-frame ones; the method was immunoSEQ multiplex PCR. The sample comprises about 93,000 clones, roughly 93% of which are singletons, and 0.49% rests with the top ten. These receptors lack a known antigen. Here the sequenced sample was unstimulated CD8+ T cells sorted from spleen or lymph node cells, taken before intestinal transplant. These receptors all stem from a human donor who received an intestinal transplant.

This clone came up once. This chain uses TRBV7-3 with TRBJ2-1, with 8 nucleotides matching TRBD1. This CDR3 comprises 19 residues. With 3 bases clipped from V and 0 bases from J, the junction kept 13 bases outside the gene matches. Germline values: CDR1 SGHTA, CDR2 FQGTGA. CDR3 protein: CASSFIQGDPGSSYNEQFF. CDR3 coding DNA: TGTGCCAGCAGCTTTATACAGGGGGATCCAGGGAGCTCCTACAATGAGCAGTTCTTC.

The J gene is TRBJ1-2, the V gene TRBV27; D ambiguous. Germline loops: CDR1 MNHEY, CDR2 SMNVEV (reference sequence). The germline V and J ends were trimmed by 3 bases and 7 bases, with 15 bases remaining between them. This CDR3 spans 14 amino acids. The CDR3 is CASSFVSIGGGYTF. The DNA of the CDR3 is TGTGCCAGCAGTTTCGTCAGCATAGGAGGTGGCTACACCTTC.

The CDR3 bases are TGTGCCAGCAGCTCTAGCGCGACGGTTAGCACAGATACGCAGTATTTT. Translation gives CASSSSATVSTDTQYF. The chain uses TRBV7-6 and TRBJ2-3; D perhaps matches TRBD2 (6 bases). CDR3 length equals 16 residues. Trimming cost V 4 bases and J 0 bases, with 14 bases left between them. CDR1 is SGHVS, CDR2 FNYEAQ, per germline.

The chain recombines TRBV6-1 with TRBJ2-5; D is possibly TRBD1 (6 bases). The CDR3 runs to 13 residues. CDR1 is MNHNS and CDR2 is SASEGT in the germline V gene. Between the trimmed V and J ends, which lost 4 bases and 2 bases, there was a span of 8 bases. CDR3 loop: CASSGDIQETQYF. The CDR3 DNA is TGTGCCAGCAGTGGGGACATACAAGAGACCCAGTACTTC.

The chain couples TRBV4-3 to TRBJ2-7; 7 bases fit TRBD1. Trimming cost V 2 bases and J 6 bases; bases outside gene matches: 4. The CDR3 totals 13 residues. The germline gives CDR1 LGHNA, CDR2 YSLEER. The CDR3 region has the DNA TGCGCCAGCAGCCAATTCAGGGGGAGCGAGCAGTACTTC. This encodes CASSQFRGSEQYF.

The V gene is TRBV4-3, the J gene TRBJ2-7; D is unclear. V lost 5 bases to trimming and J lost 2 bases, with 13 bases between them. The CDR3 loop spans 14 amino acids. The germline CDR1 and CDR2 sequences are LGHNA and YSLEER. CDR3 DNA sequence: TGCGCCAGCAGCAACGCAAGAGCCGCCTACGAGCAGTACTTC. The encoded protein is CASSNARAAYEQYF.

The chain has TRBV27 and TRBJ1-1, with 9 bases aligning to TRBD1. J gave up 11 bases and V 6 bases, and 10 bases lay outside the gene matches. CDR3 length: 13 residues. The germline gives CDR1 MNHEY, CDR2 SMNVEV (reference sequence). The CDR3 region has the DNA TGTGCCAGCAGATCGGGACAGGGAGTTAGCGCTTTCTTT. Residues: CASRSGQGVSAFF.

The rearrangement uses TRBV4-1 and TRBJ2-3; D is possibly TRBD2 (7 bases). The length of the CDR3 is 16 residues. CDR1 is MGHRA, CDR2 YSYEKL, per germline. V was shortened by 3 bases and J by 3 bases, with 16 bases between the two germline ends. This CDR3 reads CASSHSPGGRTDTQYF. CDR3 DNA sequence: TGCGCCAGCAGCCACTCCCCGGGGGGCAGGACAGATACGCAGTATTTT.

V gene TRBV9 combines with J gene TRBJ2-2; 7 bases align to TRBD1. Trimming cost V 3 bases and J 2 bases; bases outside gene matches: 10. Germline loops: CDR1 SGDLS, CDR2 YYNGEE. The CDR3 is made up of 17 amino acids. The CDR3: CASSAPPGTDNTGELFF. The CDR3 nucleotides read TGTGCCAGCAGCGCACCTCCCGGGACAGATAACACCGGGGAGCTGTTTTTT.

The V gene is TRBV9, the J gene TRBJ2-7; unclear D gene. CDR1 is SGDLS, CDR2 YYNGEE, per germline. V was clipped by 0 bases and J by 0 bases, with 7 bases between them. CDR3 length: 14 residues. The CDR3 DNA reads TGTGCCAGCAGCGTAGCCAGAAGCTCCTACGAGCAGTACTTC. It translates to CASSVARSSYEQYF.

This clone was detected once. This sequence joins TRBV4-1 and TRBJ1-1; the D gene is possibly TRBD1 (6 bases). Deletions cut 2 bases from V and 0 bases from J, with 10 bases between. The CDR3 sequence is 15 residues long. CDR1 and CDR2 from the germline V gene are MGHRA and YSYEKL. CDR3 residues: CASSQQTGMNTEAFF. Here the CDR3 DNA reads TGCGCCAGCAGCCAACAGACAGGAATGAACACTGAAGCTTTCTTT.

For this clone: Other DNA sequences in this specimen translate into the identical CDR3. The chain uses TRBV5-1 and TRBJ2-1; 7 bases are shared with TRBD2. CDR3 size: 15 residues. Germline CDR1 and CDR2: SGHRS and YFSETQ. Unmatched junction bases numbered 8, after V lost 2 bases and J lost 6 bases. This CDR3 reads CASSLAGLAPNEQFF. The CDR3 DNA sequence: TGCGCCAGCAGCTTAGCGGGATTAGCCCCCAATGAGCAGTTCTTC.

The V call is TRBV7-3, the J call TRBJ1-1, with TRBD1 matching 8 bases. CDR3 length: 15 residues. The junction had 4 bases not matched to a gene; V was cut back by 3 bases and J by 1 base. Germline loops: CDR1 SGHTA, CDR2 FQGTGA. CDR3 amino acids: CASSLTGVGNTEAFF. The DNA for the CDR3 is TGTGCCAGCAGCTTGACAGGGGTCGGGAACACTGAAGCTTTCTTT. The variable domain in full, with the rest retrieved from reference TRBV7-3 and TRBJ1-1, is GAGVSQTPSNKVTEKGKYVELRCDPISGHTALYWYRQSLGQGPEFLIYFQGTGAADDSGLPNDRFFAVRPEGSVSTLKIQRTERGDSAVYLCASSLTGVGNTEAFFGQGTRLTVV.

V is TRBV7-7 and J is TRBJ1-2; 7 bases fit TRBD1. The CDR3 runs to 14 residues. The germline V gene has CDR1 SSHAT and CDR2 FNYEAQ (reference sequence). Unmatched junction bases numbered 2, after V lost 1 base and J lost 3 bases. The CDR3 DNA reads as TGTGCCAGCAGCTTAGTAAGGGGGCACTATGGCTACACCTTC. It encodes CASSLVRGHYGYTF.

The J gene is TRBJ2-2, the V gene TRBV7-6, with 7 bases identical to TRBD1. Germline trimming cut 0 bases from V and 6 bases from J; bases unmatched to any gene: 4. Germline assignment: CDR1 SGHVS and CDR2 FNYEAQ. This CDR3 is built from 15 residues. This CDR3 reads CASSLAVTGPGELFF. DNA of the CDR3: TGTGCCAGCAGCTTAGCAGTGACAGGGCCCGGGGAGCTGTTTTTT. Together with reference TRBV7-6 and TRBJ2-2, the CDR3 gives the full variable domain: GAGVSQSPRYKVTKRGQDVALRCDPISGHVSLYWYRQALGQGPEFLTYFNYEAQQDKSGLPNDRFSAERPEGSISTLTIQRTEQRDSAMYRCASSLAVTGPGELFFGEGSRLTVL.

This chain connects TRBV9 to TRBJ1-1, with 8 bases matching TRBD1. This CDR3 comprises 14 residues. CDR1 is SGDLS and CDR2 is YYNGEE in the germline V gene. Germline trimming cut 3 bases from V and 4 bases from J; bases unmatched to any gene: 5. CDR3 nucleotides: TGTGCCAGCAGCGCGACAGGGGCGTTCACTGAAGCTTTCTTT. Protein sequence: CASSATGAFTEAFF.

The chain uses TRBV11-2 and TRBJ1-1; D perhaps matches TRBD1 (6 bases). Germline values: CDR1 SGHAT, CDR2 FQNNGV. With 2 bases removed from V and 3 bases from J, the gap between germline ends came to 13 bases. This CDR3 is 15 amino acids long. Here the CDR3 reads CASSLREGGYTEAFF. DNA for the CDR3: TGTGCCAGCAGCTTAAGAGAAGGGGGATACACTGAAGCTTTCTTT.

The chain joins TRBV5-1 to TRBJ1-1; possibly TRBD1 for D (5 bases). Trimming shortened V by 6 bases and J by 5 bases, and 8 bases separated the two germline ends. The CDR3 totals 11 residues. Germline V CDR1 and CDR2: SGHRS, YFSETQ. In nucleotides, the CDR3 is TGCGCCAGCACTGGGGGGACTGAAGCTTTCTTT. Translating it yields CASTGGTEAFF.

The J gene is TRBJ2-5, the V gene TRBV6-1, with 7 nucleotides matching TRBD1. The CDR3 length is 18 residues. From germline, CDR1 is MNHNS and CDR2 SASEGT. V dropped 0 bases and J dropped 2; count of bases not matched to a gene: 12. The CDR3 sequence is CASSEASRTGTLQETQYF. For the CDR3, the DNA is TGTGCCAGCAGTGAAGCGAGCCGGACAGGAACACTACAAGAGACCCAGTACTTC.

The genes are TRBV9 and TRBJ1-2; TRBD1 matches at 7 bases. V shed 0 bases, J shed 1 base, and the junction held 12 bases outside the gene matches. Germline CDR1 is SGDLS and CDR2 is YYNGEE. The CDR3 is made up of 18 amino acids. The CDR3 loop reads CASSVDPKGAEGNYGYTF. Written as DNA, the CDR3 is TGTGCCAGCAGCGTAGATCCCAAGGGGGCTGAAGGTAACTATGGCTACACCTTC.

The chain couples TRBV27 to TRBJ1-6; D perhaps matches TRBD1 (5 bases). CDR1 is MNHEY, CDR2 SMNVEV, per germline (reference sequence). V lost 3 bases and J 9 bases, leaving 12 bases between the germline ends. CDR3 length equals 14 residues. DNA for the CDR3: TGTGCCAGCAGTTTGGGAGGGGATATTTCACCCCTCCACTTT. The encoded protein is CASSLGGDISPLHF.

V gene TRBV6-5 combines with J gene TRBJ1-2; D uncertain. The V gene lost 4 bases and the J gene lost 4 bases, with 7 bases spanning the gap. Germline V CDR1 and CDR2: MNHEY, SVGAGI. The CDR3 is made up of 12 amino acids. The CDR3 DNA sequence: TGTGCCAGCAGTTCACTGGTCTATGGCTACACCTTC. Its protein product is CASSSLVYGYTF.

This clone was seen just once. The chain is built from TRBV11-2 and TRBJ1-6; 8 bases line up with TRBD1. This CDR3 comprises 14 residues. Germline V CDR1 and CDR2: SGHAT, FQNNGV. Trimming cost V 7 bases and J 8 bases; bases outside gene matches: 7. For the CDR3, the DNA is TGTGCCAGCAATCCGGGACAGGAGCATTCACCCCTCCACTTT. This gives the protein CASNPGQEHSPLHF.

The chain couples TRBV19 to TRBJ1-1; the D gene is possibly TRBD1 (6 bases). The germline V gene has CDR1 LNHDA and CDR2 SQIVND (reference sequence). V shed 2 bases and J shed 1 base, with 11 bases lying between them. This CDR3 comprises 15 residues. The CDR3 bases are TGTGCCAGTAGTATATACTCAGGGGCGAACACTGAAGCTTTCTTT. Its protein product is CASSIYSGANTEAFF. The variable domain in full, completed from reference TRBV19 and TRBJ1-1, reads DGGITQSPKYLFRKEGQNVTLSCEQNLNHDAMYWYRQDPGQGLRLIYYSQIVNDFQKGDIAEGYSVSREKKESFPLTVTSAQKNPTAFYLCASSIYSGANTEAFFGQGTRLTVV.

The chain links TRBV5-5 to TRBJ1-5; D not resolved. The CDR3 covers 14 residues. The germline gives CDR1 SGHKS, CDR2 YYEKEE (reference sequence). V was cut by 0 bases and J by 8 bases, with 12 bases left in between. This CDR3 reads CASSLGAGLEPQHF. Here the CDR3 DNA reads TGTGCCAGCAGCTTGGGTGCCGGACTAGAGCCCCAGCATTTT.

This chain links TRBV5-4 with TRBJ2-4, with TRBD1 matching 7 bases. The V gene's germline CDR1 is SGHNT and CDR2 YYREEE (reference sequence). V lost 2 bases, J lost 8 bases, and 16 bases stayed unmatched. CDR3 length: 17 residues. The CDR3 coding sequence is TGTGCCAGCAGCTTTGTGGCGACAGGGCGGGCAACTCACATTCAGTACTTC. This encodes CASSFVATGRATHIQYF.

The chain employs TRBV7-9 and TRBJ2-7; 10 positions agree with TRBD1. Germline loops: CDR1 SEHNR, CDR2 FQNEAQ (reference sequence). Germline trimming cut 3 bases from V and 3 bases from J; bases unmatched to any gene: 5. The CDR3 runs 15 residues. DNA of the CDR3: TGTGCCAGCAGCTTGGGACAGGGGATTTTCTACGAGCAGTACTTC. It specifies CASSLGQGIFYEQYF.